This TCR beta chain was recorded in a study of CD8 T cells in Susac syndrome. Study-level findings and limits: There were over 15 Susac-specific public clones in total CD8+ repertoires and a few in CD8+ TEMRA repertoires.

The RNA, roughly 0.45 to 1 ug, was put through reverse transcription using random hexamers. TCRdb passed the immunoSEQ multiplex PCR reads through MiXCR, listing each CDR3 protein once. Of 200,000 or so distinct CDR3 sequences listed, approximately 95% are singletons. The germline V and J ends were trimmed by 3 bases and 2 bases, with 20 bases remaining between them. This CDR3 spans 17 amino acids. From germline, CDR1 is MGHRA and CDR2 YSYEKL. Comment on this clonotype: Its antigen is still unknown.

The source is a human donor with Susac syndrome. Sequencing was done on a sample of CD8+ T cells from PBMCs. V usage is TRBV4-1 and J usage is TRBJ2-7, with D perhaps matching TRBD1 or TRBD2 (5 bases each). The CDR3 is CASSQQELGVPTYEQYF. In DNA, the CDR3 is TGCGCCAGCAGCCAGCAAGAACTAGGGGTACCTACCTACGAGCAGTACTTC.